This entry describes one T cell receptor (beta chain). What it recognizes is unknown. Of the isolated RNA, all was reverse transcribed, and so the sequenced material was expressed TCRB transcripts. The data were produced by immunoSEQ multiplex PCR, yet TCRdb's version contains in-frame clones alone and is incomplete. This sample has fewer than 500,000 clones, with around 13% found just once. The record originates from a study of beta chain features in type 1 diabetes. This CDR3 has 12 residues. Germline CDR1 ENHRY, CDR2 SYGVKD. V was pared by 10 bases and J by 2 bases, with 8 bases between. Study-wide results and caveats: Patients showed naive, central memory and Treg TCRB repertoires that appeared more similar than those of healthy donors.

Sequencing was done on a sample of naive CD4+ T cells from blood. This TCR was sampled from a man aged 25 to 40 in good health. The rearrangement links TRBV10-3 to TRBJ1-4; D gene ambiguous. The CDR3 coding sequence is TGTGCCAGCGGCGGGACTAATGAAAAACTGTTTTTT. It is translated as CASGGTNEKLFF.